These 17 T cell receptor beta chains were all obtained from the same sample, sequenced in a study of neurological immune-mediated disorders. TCRdb analysed the 5' RACE reads with MiXCR anew, one entry per CDR3 protein. Among fewer than 85,000 distinct CDR3 sequences listed, just over 5% were seen once. Sequencing input: PBMCs. All receptors come from a woman aged 25 to 45 with multiple sclerosis.

This clonotype was counted a few times. The CDR3 sequence: CATPQRGSSGNTIYF. CDR3 nucleotides: TGTGCCACCCCGCAGAGGGGGAGCTCTGGAAACACCATATATTTT. This rearrangement joins TRBV27 to TRBJ1-3; maybe TRBD1 (6 bases). Germline CDR1 reads MNHEY; CDR2 reads SMNVEV (reference sequence). Deletions cut 10 bases from V and 0 bases from J, with 16 bases between. The CDR3 length is 15 residues.

In its sample, this clonotype was seen many times. The chain has TRBV15 and TRBJ1-1; D call uncertain. Trimming took off 4 bases at V and 3 bases at J, with 6 bases between the two ends. The CDR3 spans 12 residues. The germline CDR1 and CDR2 sequences are LNHNV and YYDKDF (reference sequence). The CDR3 nucleotides read TGTGCCACCAGCACCCTGCACACTGAAGCTTTCTTT. Protein sequence: CATSTLHTEAFF.

This clonotype was seen ten or more times. The J gene is TRBJ2-7, the V gene TRBV18, with D hard to call. Germline CDR1 and CDR2: KGHSH and LQKENI. This CDR3 is built from 13 residues. Trimming pared 3 bases from V and 2 bases from J, leaving 8 bases between. CDR3 nucleotides: TGTGCCAGCTCACCCGCCTGGACCTACGAGCAGTACTTC. Amino acid sequence: CASSPAWTYEQYF.

This chain connects TRBV6-5 to TRBJ2-5; TRBD2 is a possible D gene (6 bases). Per the germline V gene, CDR1 is MNHEY and CDR2 is SVGAGI. The CDR3 runs to 15 residues. Trimming cost V 0 bases and J 3 bases, with 11 bases left between them. The CDR3 DNA sequence: TGTGCCAGCAGTTACTCAGGGGAGGAGGAAGAGACCCAGTACTTC. This encodes CASSYSGEEEETQYF.

Only a few counts were recorded for this clonotype. The chain links TRBV27 to TRBJ2-2; no definite D call. Germline CDR1 is MNHEY and CDR2 is SMNVEV (reference sequence). V lost 3 bases and J lost 8, with 7 bases in between. The CDR3 loop spans 12 amino acids. The CDR3 spells CASSFRLGELFF. In nucleotides, the CDR3 is TGTGCCAGCAGTTTCCGTCTGGGGGAGCTGTTTTTT.

This clonotype appeared many times. The rearrangement uses TRBV14 and TRBJ2-1; TRBD2 aligns across 10 bases. J lost 8 bases, V lost 5 bases, and 9 bases had no gene match. CDR1 is SGHDN, CDR2 FVKESK, per germline. There are 15 residues in the CDR3. The CDR3 DNA reads as TGTGCCAGCAGCTCCCGAGTAGCGGGGGGTTATGAGCAGTTCTTC. Translated, it gives CASSSRVAGGYEQFF. The full variable domain, with the rest looked up from reference TRBV14 and TRBJ2-1, is EAGVTQFPSHSVIEKGQTVTLRCDPISGHDNLYWYRRVMGKEIKFLLHFVKESKQDESGMPNNRFLAERTGGTYSTLKVQPAELEDSGVYFCASSSRVAGGYEQFFGPGTRLTVL.

This clonotype was seen many times. The chain joins TRBV28 to TRBJ1-6, with 7 bases fitting TRBD1. Germline V gives CDR1 MDHEN, CDR2 SYDVKM. The CDR3 totals 18 residues. V dropped 2 bases and J dropped 7; count of bases not matched to a gene: 14. The CDR3 protein is CASSLGPPGSRGNSPLHF. Here the CDR3 DNA reads TGTGCCAGCAGTTTAGGTCCCCCGGGGAGCAGGGGGAATTCACCCCTCCACTTT.

This clonotype was picked up many times. The chain employs TRBV7-9 and TRBJ2-1; a weak D match, TRBD2 (6 bases). Germline CDR1 reads SEHNR; CDR2 reads FQNEAQ (reference sequence). This CDR3 has 18 residues. Trimming removed 1 base at V and 9 bases at J, with 25 bases between. CDR3 nucleotides: TGTGCCAGCAGCTTAGAGGGCTCTAGCGCAAGACACGTCGGTGAGCAGTTCTTC. This encodes CASSLEGSSARHVGEQFF.

The chain has TRBV20-1 and TRBJ2-1, with a weak D call TRBD1 (5 bases). This CDR3 is built from 14 residues. Germline V gene data show CDR1 as DFQATT and CDR2 as SNEGSKA (reference sequence). V was cut by 2 bases and J by 4 bases, with 12 bases left in between. Here the CDR3 DNA reads TGCAGTGCTAGACTCCCTGGGGCTTACAATGAGCAGTTCTTC. It specifies CSARLPGAYNEQFF.

The sample holds many counts of this clonotype. The V and J genes are TRBV20-1 and TRBJ2-7; D unclear. Germline CDR1 DFQATT, CDR2 SNEGSKA (reference sequence). The CDR3 loop spans 13 amino acids. Deletions cut 1 base from V and 3 bases from J, with 10 bases between. In DNA form, the CDR3 reads TGCAGTGCTAGAGGTGAGACTGACTACGAGCAGTACTTC. Its protein product is CSARGETDYEQYF.

This clonotype was seen many times. This chain connects TRBV2 to TRBJ1-4; possibly TRBD1 for D (5 bases). In germline, CDR1 is SNHLY, CDR2 FYNNEI. The V gene lost 7 bases and the J gene lost 0 bases, with 12 bases spanning the gap. The CDR3 spans 15 residues. CDR3 nucleotide sequence: TGTGCCAGCACCCGGGAGGGGACAACTAATGAAAAACTGTTTTTT. This encodes CASTREGTTNEKLFF.

The chain is built from TRBV4-1 and TRBJ2-1, with D uncertain. With 0 bases removed from V and 4 bases from J, the gap between germline ends came to 7 bases. The CDR3 extends over 14 amino acids. Germline loops: CDR1 MGHRA, CDR2 YSYEKL. The CDR3 sequence: CASSQDSEYNEQFF. DNA of the CDR3: TGCGCCAGCAGCCAAGACTCGGAGTACAATGAGCAGTTCTTC.

This clonotype was picked up many times. The V and J genes are TRBV10-2 and TRBJ2-4; D is unresolved. Germline CDR1 WSHSY, CDR2 SAAADI. Trimming left V 4 bases short and J 0 bases short, with 13 bases between. This CDR3 has 16 amino acids. CDR3 nucleotide sequence: TGCGCCAGCAGTGGACAAAACCTACTAGCCAAAAACATTCAGTACTTC. Translating gives CASSGQNLLAKNIQYF.

This clonotype was found many times. The chain has TRBV12-3 or TRBV12-4 and TRBJ2-4, with TRBD2 as a possible D gene (5 bases). This CDR3 contains 14 residues. V lost 7 bases and J lost 6, with 16 bases in between. In DNA, the CDR3 is TGTGCCAGCACCGCTCGGGGTTGGGTAAACATTCAGTACTTC. It is translated as CASTARGWVNIQYF.

A few counts support this clonotype. The V call is TRBV3-1, the J call TRBJ1-4; the D gene is possibly TRBD1 (6 bases). The CDR3 has 12 amino acids. CDR1 LGHDT and CDR2 YNNKEL come from the germline V gene (reference sequence). V lost 5 bases to trimming and J lost 7 bases, with 8 bases between them. CDR3 loop: CASSSRGEKLFF. CDR3 DNA: TGTGCCAGCAGCTCCAGGGGTGAAAAACTGTTTTTT.

The rearrangement joins TRBV12-3 or TRBV12-4 to TRBJ2-1, with D perhaps TRBD1 or TRBD2 (5 bases each). This CDR3 has 15 residues. V was clipped by 3 bases and J by 4 bases, with 13 bases between them. The CDR3 DNA sequence: TGTGCCAGCAGTTTCGGGGCCCCTCCTTACAATGAGCAGTTCTTC. This translates into CASSFGAPPYNEQFF.

With regard to this clonotype: Because it lacks the conserved phenylalanine or tryptophan at the end, this CDR3 is likely a read error. This chain links TRBV28 with TRBJ1-1; TRBD1 matches 10 bases. This CDR3 has 16 amino acids. Germline values: CDR1 MDHEN, CDR2 SYDVKM. Losses at the gene ends were 3 bases for V and 1 base for J; bases not matched to a gene: 5. The CDR3: CASSFWTGGANTEAFN. CDR3 bases: TGTGCCAGCAGTTTTTGGACAGGGGGTGCGAACACTGAAGCTTTCAAT.